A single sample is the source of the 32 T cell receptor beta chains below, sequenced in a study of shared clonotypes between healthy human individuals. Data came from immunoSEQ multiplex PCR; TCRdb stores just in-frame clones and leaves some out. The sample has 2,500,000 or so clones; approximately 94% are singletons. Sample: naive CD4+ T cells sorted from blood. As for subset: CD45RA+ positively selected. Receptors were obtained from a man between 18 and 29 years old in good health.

For the CDR3, the DNA is TGTGCCAGCAGTTATAGTGGCCCTGGGGAGACCCAGTACTTC. Protein sequence: CASSYSGPGETQYF. This chain connects TRBV25-1 to TRBJ2-5; D is undetermined. This CDR3 comprises 14 residues. Germline values: CDR1 MGHDK, CDR2 SYGVNS. The germline V and J ends were trimmed by 5 bases and 5 bases, with 15 bases remaining between them.

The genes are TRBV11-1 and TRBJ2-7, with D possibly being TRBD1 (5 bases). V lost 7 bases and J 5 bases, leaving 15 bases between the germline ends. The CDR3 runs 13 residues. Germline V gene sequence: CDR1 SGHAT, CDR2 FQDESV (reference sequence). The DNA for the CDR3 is TGTGCCAGCACCCCCAGGGTTACCGACGAGCAGTACTTC. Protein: CASTPRVTDEQYF. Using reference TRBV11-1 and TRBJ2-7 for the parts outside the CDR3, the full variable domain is EAEVAQSPRYKITEKSQAVAFWCDPISGHATLYWYRQILGQGPELLVQFQDESVVDDSQLPKDRFSAERLKGVDSTLKIQPAELGDSAMYLCASTPRVTDEQYFGPGTRLTVT.

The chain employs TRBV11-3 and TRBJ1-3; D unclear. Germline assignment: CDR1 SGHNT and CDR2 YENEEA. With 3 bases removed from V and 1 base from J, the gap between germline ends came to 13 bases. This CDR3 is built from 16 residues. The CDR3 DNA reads TGTGCCAGCAGCTTGGGCGGCACGAAATCTGGAAACACCATATATTTT. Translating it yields CASSLGGTKSGNTIYF.

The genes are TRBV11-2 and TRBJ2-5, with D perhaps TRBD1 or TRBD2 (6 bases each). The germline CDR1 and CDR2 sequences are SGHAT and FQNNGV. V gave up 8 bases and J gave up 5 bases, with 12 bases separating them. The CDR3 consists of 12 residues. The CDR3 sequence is CASGGGGETQYF. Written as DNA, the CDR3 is TGTGCCAGCGGAGGAGGGGGGGAGACCCAGTACTTC.

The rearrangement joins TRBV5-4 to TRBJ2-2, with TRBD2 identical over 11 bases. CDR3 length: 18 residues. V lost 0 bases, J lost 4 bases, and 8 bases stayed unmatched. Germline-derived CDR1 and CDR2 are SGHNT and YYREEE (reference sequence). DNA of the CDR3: TGTGCCAGCAGCTTGGCCGCTCCTAGCGGGGGGTCCACCGGGGAGCTGTTTTTT. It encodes CASSLAAPSGGSTGELFF. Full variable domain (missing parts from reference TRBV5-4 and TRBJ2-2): ETGVTQSPTHLIKTRGQQVTLRCSSQSGHNTVSWYQQALGQGPQFIFQYYREEENGRGNFPPRFSGLQFPNYSSELNVNALELDDSALYLCASSLAAPSGGSTGELFFGEGSRLTVL.

The CDR3 spells CASSEVGGPQETQYF. The CDR3 DNA reads as TGTGCCAGCAGTGAAGTGGGGGGGCCGCAAGAGACCCAGTACTTC. The rearrangement links TRBV6-1 to TRBJ2-5; a possible D gene is TRBD2 (7 bases). Germline V gene sequence: CDR1 MNHNS, CDR2 SASEGT. The ends were cut back, 1 base at V and 2 bases at J, with 11 bases in the middle. The CDR3 is 15 amino acids.

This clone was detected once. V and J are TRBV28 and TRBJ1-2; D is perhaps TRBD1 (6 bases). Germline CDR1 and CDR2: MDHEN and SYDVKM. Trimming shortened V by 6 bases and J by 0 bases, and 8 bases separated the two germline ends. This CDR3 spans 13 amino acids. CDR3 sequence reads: CASRDSTNYGYTF. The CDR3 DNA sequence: TGTGCCAGCAGGGACAGTACTAACTATGGCTACACCTTC.

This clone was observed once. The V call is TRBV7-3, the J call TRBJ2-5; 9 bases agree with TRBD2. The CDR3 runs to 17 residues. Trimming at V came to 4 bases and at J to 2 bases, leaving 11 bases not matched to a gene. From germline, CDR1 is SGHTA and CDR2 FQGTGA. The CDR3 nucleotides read TGTGCCAGCAGCTCTCCTAGTGCGACTAGCGGACAAGAGACCCAGTACTTC. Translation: CASSSPSATSGQETQYF.

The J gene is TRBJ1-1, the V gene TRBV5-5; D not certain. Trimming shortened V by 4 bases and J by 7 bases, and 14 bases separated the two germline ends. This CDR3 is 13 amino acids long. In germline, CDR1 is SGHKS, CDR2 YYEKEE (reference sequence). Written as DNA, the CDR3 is TGTGCCAGCAGCCCCCGCTGGCAGAATGAAGCTTTCTTT. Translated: CASSPRWQNEAFF.

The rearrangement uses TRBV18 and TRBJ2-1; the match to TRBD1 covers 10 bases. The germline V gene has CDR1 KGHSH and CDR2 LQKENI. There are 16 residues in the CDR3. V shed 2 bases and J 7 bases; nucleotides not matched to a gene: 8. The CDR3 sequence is CASSPWLGQGRNEQFF. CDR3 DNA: TGTGCCAGCTCACCATGGCTGGGACAGGGGCGGAATGAGCAGTTCTTC.

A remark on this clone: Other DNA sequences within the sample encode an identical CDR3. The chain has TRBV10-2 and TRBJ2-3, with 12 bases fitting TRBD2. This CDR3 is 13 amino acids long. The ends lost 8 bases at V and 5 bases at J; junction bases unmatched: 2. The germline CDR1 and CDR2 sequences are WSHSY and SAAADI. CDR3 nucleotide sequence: TGCGCCAGCCGACTAGCGGGGGTAGATACGCAGTATTTT. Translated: CASRLAGVDTQYF.

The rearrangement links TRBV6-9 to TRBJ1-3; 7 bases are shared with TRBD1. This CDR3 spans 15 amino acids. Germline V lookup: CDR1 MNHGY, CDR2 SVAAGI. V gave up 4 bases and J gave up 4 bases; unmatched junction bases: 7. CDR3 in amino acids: CASSSSGGRGNTIYF. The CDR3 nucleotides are TGTGCCAGCAGTTCGTCAGGGGGTAGGGGAAACACCATATATTTT.

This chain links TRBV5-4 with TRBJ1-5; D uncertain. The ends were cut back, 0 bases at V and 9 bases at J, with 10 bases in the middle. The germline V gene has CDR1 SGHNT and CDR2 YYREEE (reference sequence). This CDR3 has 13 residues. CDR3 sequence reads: CASSLEGSRPQHF. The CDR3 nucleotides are TGTGCCAGCAGCTTGGAAGGGTCCCGGCCCCAGCATTTT.

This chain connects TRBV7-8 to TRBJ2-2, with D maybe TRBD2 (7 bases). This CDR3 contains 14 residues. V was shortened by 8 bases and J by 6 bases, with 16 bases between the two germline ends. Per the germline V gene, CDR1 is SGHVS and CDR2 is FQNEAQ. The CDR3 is CASRARGRPGELFF. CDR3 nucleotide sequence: TGTGCCAGCCGAGCGCGGGGGCGCCCCGGGGAGCTGTTTTTT.

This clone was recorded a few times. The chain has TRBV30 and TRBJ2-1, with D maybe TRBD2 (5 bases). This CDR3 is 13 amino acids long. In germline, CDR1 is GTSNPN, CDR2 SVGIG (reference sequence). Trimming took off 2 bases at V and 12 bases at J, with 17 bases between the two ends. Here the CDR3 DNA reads TGTGCCTGGAGTCACTCGGTGGGAGTGGTGCAGTTCTTC. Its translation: CAWSHSVGVVQFF.

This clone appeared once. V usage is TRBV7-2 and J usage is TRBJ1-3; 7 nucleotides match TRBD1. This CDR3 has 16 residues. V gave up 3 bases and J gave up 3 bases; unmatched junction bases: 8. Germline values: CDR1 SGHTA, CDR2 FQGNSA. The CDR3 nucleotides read TGTGCCAGCAGCTTGGGGCAGGGGGTGGGTGGAAACACCATATATTTT. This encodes CASSLGQGVGGNTIYF. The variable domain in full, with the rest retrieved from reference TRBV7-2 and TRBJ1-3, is GAGVSQSPSNKVTEKGKDVELRCDPISGHTALYWYRQSLGQGLEFLIYFQGNSAPDKSGLPSDRFSAERTGGSVSTLTIQRTQQEDSAVYLCASSLGQGVGGNTIYFGEGSWLTVV.

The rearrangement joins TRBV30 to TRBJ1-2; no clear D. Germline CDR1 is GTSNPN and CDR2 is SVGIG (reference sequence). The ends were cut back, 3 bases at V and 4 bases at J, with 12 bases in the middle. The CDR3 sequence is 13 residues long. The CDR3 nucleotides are TGTGCCTGGAGGGACGGTAGAACCTATGGCTACACCTTC. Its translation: CAWRDGRTYGYTF.

The CDR3 nucleotides are TGTGCCAGTAGTATGGCCGGGACATCTCTTGGAAACACCATATATTTT. It specifies CASSMAGTSLGNTIYF. The chain uses TRBV19 and TRBJ1-3, with D perhaps matching TRBD1 (6 bases). V shed 3 bases and J shed 3 bases, with 15 bases lying between them. Per the germline V gene, CDR1 is LNHDA and CDR2 is SQIVND (reference sequence). There are 16 residues in the CDR3.

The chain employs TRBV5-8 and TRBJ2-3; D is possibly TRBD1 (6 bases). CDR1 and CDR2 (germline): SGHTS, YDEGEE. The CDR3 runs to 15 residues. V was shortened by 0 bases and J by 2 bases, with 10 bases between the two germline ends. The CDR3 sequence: CASSLGTALTDTQYF. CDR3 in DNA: TGTGCCAGCAGCTTGGGGACAGCACTCACAGATACGCAGTATTTT. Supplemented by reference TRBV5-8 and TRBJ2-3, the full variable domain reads EAGVTQSPTHLIKTRGQQATLRCSPISGHTSVYWYQQALGLGLQFLLWYDEGEERNRGNFPPRFSGRQFPNYSSELNVNALELEDSALYLCASSLGTALTDTQYFGPGTRLTVL.

The CDR3 DNA reads as TGTGCCAGCTCACCGCGGGGAACTCAGGGCCTTTACGAGCAGTACTTC. The encoded protein is CASSPRGTQGLYEQYF. The chain combines TRBV18 with TRBJ2-7; D is possibly TRBD2 (6 bases). V was trimmed by 3 bases and J by 4 bases, leaving 19 bases between them. The CDR3 contains 16 residues. From germline, CDR1 is KGHSH and CDR2 LQKENI.

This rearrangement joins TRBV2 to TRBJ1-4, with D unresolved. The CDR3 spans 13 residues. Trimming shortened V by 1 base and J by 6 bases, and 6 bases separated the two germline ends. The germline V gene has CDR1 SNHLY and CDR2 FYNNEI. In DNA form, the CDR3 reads TGTGCCAGCAGTGAAGAAGTAGATGAAAAACTGTTTTTT. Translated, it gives CASSEEVDEKLFF.

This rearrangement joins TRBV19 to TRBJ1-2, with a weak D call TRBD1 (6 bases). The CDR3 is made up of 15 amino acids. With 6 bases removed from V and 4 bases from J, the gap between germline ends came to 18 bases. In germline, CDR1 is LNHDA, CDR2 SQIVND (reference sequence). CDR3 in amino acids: CASSAFLTGLYGYTF. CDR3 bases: TGTGCCAGTAGCGCCTTTTTGACAGGCCTCTATGGCTACACCTTC. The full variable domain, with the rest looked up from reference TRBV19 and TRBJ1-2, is DGGITQSPKYLFRKEGQNVTLSCEQNLNHDAMYWYRQDPGQGLRLIYYSQIVNDFQKGDIAEGYSVSREKKESFPLTVTSAQKNPTAFYLCASSAFLTGLYGYTFGSGTRLTVV.

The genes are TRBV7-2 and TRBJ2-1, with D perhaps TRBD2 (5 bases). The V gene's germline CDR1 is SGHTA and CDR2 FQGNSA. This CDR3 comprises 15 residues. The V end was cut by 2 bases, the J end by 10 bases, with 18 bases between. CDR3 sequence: CASSLSGPTKAEQFF. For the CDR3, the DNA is TGTGCCAGCAGCTTAAGCGGCCCCACGAAAGCCGAGCAGTTCTTC.

The CDR3 sequence is CASSLGQALHTDTQYF. The CDR3 DNA follows: TGTGCCAGCAGCTTAGGCCAGGCCCTACACACAGATACGCAGTATTTT. The V and J genes are TRBV7-9 and TRBJ2-3; D gene ambiguous. This CDR3 contains 16 residues. CDR1 and CDR2 from the germline V gene are SEHNR and FQNEAQ (reference sequence). V lost 1 base to trimming and J lost 2 bases, with 13 bases between them. Variable domain in full (rest from reference TRBV7-9 and TRBJ2-3): DTGVSQNPRHKITKRGQNVTFRCDPISEHNRLYWYRQTLGQGPEFLTYFQNEAQLEKSRLLSDRFSAERPKGSFSTLEIQRTEQGDSAMYLCASSLGQALHTDTQYFGPGTRLTVL.

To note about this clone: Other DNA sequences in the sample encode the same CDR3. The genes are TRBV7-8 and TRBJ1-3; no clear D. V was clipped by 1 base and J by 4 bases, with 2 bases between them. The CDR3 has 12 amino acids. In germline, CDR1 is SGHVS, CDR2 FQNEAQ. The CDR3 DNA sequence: TGTGCCAGCAGCTTAGGGGGAAACACCATATATTTT. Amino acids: CASSLGGNTIYF.

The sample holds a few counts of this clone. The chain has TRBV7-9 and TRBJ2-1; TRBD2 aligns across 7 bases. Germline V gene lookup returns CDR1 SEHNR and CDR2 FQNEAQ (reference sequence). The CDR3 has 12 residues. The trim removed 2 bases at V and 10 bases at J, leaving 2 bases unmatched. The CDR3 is CASSLRAGEQFF. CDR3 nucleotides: TGTGCCAGCAGCTTACGAGCGGGGGAGCAGTTCTTC.

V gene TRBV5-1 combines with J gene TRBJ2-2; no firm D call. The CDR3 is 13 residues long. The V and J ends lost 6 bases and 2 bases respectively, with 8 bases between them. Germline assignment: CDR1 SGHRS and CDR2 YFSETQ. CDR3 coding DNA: TGCGCCAGCATAGGCCCTAACACCGGGGAGCTGTTTTTT. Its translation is CASIGPNTGELFF. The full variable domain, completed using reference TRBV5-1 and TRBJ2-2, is KAGVTQTPRYLIKTRGQQVTLSCSPISGHRSVSWYQQTPGQGLQFLFEYFSETQRNKGNFPGRFSGRQFSNSRSEMNVSTLELGDSALYLCASIGPNTGELFFGEGSRLTVL.

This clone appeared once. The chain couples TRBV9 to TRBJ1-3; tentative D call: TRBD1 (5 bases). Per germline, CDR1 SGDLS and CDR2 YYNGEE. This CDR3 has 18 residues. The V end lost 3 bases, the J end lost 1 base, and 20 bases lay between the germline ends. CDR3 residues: CASSEARWDSGSGNTIYF. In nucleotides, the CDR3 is TGTGCCAGCAGCGAAGCCCGTTGGGACTCGGGGTCTGGAAACACCATATATTTT.

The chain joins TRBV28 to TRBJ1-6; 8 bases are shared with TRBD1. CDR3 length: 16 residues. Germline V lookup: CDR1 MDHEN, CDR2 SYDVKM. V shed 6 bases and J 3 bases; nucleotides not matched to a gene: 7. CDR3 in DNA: TGTGCCAGCAGAACACAGGGGGTGGGCTATAATTCACCCCTCCACTTT. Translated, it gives CASRTQGVGYNSPLHF.

The chain's CDR3 is CASRRRWGSEKLFF. DNA of the CDR3: TGTGCCAGCAGACGGAGGTGGGGCTCTGAAAAACTGTTTTTT. This chain connects TRBV5-6 to TRBJ1-4, with D possibly TRBD1 on 5 matching bases. Germline CDR1 SGHDT, CDR2 YYEEEE. CDR3 length: 14 residues. V lost 5 bases to trimming and J lost 7 bases, with 15 bases between them.

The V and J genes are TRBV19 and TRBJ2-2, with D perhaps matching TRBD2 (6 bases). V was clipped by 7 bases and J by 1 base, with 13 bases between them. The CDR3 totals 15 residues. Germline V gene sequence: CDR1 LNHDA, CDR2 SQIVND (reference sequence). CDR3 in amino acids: CASNGAGRNTGELFF. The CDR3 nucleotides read TGTGCCAGTAATGGGGCGGGACGGAACACCGGGGAGCTGTTTTTT.

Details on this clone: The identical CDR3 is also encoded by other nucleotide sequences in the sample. As DNA, the CDR3 is TGTGCCAGCAGCTTGACTGGACTTAGCAATCAGCCCCAGCATTTT. Its translation: CASSLTGLSNQPQHF. V gene TRBV7-2 combines with J gene TRBJ1-5; D remains unclear. Trimming shortened V by 3 bases and J by 0 bases, and 9 bases separated the two germline ends. Germline assignment: CDR1 SGHTA and CDR2 FQGNSA. The CDR3 consists of 15 residues.